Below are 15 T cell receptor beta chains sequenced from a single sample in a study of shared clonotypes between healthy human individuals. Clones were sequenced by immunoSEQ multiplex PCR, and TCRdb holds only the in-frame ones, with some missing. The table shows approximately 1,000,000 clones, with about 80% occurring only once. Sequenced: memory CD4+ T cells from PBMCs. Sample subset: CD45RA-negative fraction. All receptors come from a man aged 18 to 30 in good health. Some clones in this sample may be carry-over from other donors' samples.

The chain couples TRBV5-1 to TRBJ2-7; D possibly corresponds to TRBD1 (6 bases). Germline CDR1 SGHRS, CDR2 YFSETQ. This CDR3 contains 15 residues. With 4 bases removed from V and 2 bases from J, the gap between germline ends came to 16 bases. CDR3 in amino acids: CASSPQRQGPYEQYF. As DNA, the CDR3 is TGCGCCAGCAGCCCGCAAAGGCAGGGGCCCTACGAGCAGTACTTC.

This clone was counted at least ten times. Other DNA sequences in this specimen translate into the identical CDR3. CDR3 in DNA: TGCGCCAGCAGCTTGGTATCGAATGAGCAGTTCTTC. Its translation: CASSLVSNEQFF. V gene TRBV5-1 combines with J gene TRBJ2-1; no clear D. V was clipped by 0 bases and J by 7 bases, with 5 bases between them. This CDR3 region has 12 residues. CDR1 SGHRS and CDR2 YFSETQ come from the germline V gene.

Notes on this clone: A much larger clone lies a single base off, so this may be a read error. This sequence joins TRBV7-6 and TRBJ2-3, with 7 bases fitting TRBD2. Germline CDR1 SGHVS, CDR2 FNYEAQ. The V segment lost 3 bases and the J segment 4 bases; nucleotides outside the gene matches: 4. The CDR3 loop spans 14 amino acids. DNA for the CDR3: TGTGCCAGCAGCTTGGGAGGGAGCTCAGATACGCAGTATTTT. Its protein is CASSLGGSSDTQYF.

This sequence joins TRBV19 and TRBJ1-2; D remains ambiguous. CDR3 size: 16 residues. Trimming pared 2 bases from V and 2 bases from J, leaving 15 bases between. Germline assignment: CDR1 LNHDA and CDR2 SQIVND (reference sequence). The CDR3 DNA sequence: TGTGCCAGTAGTATATTCGGCGTAACCCCCAACTATGGCTACACCTTC. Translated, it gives CASSIFGVTPNYGYTF.

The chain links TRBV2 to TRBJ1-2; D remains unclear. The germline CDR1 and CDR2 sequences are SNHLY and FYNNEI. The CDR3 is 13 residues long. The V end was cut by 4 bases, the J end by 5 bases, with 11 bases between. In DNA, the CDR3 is TGTGCCAGCAGTGCAGATAACTCTTATGGCTACACCTTC. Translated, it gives CASSADNSYGYTF.

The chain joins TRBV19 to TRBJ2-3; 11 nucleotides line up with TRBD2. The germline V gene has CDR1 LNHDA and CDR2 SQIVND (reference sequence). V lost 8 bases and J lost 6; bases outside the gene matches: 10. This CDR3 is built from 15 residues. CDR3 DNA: TGTGCCAGTGACCTTAGCGGGAGGGCCGGGGATACGCAGTATTTT. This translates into CASDLSGRAGDTQYF.

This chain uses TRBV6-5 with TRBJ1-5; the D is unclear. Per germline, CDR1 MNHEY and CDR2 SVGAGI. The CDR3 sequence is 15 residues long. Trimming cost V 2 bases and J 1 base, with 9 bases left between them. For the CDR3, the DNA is TGTGCCAGCAGTTACGACGCGGGAAGCAATCAGCCCCAGCATTTT. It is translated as CASSYDAGSNQPQHF.

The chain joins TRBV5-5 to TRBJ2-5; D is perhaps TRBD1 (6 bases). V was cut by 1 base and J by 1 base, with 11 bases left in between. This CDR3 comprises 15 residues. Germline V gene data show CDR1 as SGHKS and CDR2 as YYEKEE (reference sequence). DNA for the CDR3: TGTGCCAGCAGCTTGACAGGGAAGGTCCAAGAGACCCAGTACTTC. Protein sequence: CASSLTGKVQETQYF.

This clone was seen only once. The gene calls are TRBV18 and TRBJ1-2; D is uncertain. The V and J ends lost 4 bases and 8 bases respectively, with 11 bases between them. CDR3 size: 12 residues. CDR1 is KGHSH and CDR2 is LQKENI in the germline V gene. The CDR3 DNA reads TGTGCCAGCTCACGCTCGCTTGGGGGCTACACCTTC. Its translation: CASSRSLGGYTF.

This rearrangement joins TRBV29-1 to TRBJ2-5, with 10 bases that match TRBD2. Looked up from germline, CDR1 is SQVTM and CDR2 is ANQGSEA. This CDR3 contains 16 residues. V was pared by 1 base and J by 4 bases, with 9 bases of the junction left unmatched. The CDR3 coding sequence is TGCAGCGTTGAAGCGATAGCGGGAGGTTATGGAGAGACCCAGTACTTC. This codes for CSVEAIAGGYGETQYF.

The CDR3 sequence: CASRDRGVNEKLFF. The DNA for the CDR3 is TGTGCCAGCAGAGACAGGGGCGTAAATGAAAAACTGTTTTTT. The V gene is TRBV6-6, the J gene TRBJ1-4, with 8 bases matching TRBD1. The CDR3 has 14 amino acids. Trimming removed 6 bases from V and 5 bases from J; junction bases left unmatched: 5. CDR1 is MNHNY and CDR2 is SVGAGI in the germline V gene (reference sequence).

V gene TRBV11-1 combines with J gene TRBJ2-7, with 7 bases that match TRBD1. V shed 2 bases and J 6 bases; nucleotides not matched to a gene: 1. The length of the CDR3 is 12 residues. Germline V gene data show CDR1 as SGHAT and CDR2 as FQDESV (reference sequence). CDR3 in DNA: TGTGCCAGCAGCTTAAACAGGGGCGAGCAGTACTTC. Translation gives CASSLNRGEQYF.

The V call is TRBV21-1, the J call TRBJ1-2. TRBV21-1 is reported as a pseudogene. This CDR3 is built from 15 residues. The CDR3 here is CASSREAEFLYGYTF. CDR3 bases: TGTGCCAGCAGCAGAGAGGCAGAATTCCTCTATGGCTACACCTTC.

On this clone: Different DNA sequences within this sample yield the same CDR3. CDR3 coding DNA: TGTGCCAGCAGCTTATCTAGCGGTCGTTCCTACGAGCAGTACTTC. Amino acid sequence: CASSLSSGRSYEQYF. The rearrangement joins TRBV5-4 to TRBJ2-7; 7 bases match TRBD2. This CDR3 comprises 15 residues. Germline assignment: CDR1 SGHNT and CDR2 YYREEE (reference sequence). Trimming cost V 2 bases and J 1 base; bases outside gene matches: 6. Full variable domain (rest looked up from reference TRBV5-4 and TRBJ2-7): ETGVTQSPTHLIKTRGQQVTLRCSSQSGHNTVSWYQQALGQGPQFIFQYYREEENGRGNFPPRFSGLQFPNYSSELNVNALELDDSALYLCASSLSSGRSYEQYFGPGTRLTVT.

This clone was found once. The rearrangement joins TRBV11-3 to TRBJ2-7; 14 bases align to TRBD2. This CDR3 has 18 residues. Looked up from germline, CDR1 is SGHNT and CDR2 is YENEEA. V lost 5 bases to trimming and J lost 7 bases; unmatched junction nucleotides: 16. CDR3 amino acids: CASSRLAGGPLSVGEQYF. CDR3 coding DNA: TGTGCCAGCAGCCGACTAGCGGGAGGGCCCCTTTCCGTAGGGGAGCAGTACTTC.